This entry lists 29 T cell receptor beta chains sequenced from one sample in a study of cytomegalovirus exposure and HLA in healthy donors. PCR primers comprised 60 Vbeta and 13 Jbeta primers. TCRdb's table, derived via immunoSEQ multiplex PCR, lists solely in-frame clones and lacks some. The top ten hold roughly 2% of the sample, which has about 160,000 clones, roughly 80% seen once. What was sequenced was PBMCs. All receptors come from a human donor in good health.

The chain couples TRBV5-1 to TRBJ2-3, with 8 positions matching TRBD2. The CDR3 covers 16 residues. CDR1 is SGHRS, CDR2 YFSETQ, per germline. Losses at the gene ends were 4 bases for V and 1 base for J; bases not matched to a gene: 8. Here the CDR3 DNA reads TGCGCCAGCAGCCTACCAGCGGGGGCTGGCACAGATACGCAGTATTTT. It yields the protein CASSLPAGAGTDTQYF.

The table lists this clone with a few counts. V is TRBV27 and J is TRBJ1-1; 7 bases are a match to TRBD1. This CDR3 has 15 residues. The J segment lost 4 bases and the V segment lost 5 bases, leaving 10 bases of the junction unmatched. Germline V gene lookup returns CDR1 MNHEY and CDR2 SMNVEV (reference sequence). CDR3 DNA sequence: TGTGCCAGCAGTCCCCGAACAGGGGAGGTCACTGAAGCTTTCTTT. It is translated as CASSPRTGEVTEAFF.

This rearrangement joins TRBV7-2 to TRBJ2-2; 11 bases agree with TRBD2. CDR1 and CDR2 from the germline V gene are SGHTA and FQGNSA. Unmatched junction bases numbered 2, after V lost 6 bases and J lost 5 bases. The CDR3 covers 14 residues. CDR3 residues: CASSRLAGTGELFF. The CDR3 DNA reads as TGTGCCAGCAGTAGACTAGCGGGGACCGGGGAGCTGTTTTTT.

The chain uses TRBV4-1 and TRBJ2-5; 12 nucleotides line up with TRBD2. The V and J ends lost 4 bases and 4 bases, in that order; junction bases with no gene match: 4. The length of the CDR3 is 15 residues. The germline V gene has CDR1 MGHRA and CDR2 YSYEKL. CDR3 loop: CASSPGTSGRETQYF. CDR3 nucleotides: TGCGCCAGCAGCCCAGGGACTAGCGGGCGAGAGACCCAGTACTTC.

The CDR3 nucleotides read TGTGCCAGCAGCCCCCTCTCGGGGGCGAACACCGGGGAGCTGTTTTTT. As protein: CASSPLSGANTGELFF. V gene TRBV9 combines with J gene TRBJ2-2, with D possibly being TRBD2 (6 bases). The CDR3 sequence is 16 residues long. V lost 4 bases and J 0 bases, leaving 13 bases between the germline ends. Germline V gene data show CDR1 as SGDLS and CDR2 as YYNGEE.

The chain employs TRBV2 and TRBJ1-5, with 8 positions matching TRBD1. The CDR3 runs 15 residues. V was pared by 6 bases and J by 2 bases, with 6 bases of the junction left unmatched. Germline assignment: CDR1 SNHLY and CDR2 FYNNEI. The CDR3 coding sequence is TGTGCCAGCAGCATGACAGGGGTCGGCAATCAGCCCCAGCATTTT. This translates into CASSMTGVGNQPQHF.

V gene TRBV4-1 combines with J gene TRBJ2-3; perhaps TRBD1 as D (6 bases). V was shortened by 3 bases and J by 5 bases, with 18 bases between the two germline ends. Germline loops: CDR1 MGHRA, CDR2 YSYEKL. The CDR3 length is 16 residues. For the CDR3, the DNA is TGCGCCAGCAGCCATCCCGGACAGAACAGGGAAGATACGCAGTATTTT. Translating it yields CASSHPGQNREDTQYF.

The J gene is TRBJ2-3, the V gene TRBV7-2, with TRBD2 matching over 11 bases. The CDR3 length is 14 residues. Germline CDR1 SGHTA, CDR2 FQGNSA. The V gene end was trimmed by 5 bases and the J gene end by 4 bases; junction bases not matched to a gene: 2. Here the CDR3 reads CASSDSGGADTQYF. Written as DNA, the CDR3 is TGTGCCAGCAGCGATAGCGGGGGGGCAGATACGCAGTATTTT.

The rearrangement joins TRBV11-2 to TRBJ1-1; weak D call: TRBD1 (5 bases). This CDR3 is built from 16 residues. The V end lost 4 bases, the J end lost 5 bases, and 20 bases lay between the germline ends. Germline V gives CDR1 SGHAT, CDR2 FQNNGV. CDR3: CASSWGSGGVGTEAFF. The DNA for the CDR3 is TGTGCCAGCAGCTGGGGGTCCGGGGGGGTTGGGACTGAAGCTTTCTTT.

The chain recombines TRBV7-6 with TRBJ2-7; D remains unclear. Trimming stripped 0 bases from V and 5 bases from J, with 8 bases between. CDR3 size: 13 residues. Germline V gives CDR1 SGHVS, CDR2 FNYEAQ. The CDR3 region is CASSLARNNEQYF. CDR3 nucleotide sequence: TGTGCCAGCAGCTTAGCGAGGAACAACGAGCAGTACTTC.

As concerns this clone: Other DNA variants within this sample encode the same CDR3. V is TRBV27 and J is TRBJ1-2; TRBD1 matches at 7 bases. The germline gives CDR1 MNHEY, CDR2 SMNVEV (reference sequence). The CDR3 totals 13 residues. Trimming at V came to 5 bases and at J to 2 bases, leaving 2 bases not matched to a gene. In DNA form, the CDR3 reads TGTGCCAGCAGTCTACAGGGGAACTATGGCTACACCTTC. Translating it yields CASSLQGNYGYTF.

The chain combines TRBV6-5 with TRBJ1-3; 9 positions match TRBD1. The CDR3 is made up of 16 amino acids. After removal of 0 bases from V and 3 bases from J, the junction contained 3 bases not matched to a gene. In germline, CDR1 is MNHEY, CDR2 SVGAGI. CDR3 DNA sequence: TGTGCCAGCAGTTACTCCTGGACAGGGGTTGGAAACACCATATATTTT. This gives the protein CASSYSWTGVGNTIYF.

The CDR3 DNA is TGTGCCAGCAGCTTGGATCTTCGGTTCTCTGGAAACACCATATATTTT. Residues: CASSLDLRFSGNTIYF. V and J are TRBV5-6 and TRBJ1-3; D unclear. This CDR3 contains 16 residues. The ends were cut back, 0 bases at V and 0 bases at J, with 10 bases in the middle. Germline V lookup: CDR1 SGHDT, CDR2 YYEEEE.

The chain carries TRBV7-8 and TRBJ1-1; D gene unclear. V was clipped by 3 bases and J by 5 bases, with 13 bases between them. The CDR3 runs to 14 residues. Germline V CDR1 and CDR2: SGHVS, FQNEAQ. The CDR3 DNA is TGTGCCAGCAGCTTTTCCCCTTTGCGGACTGAAGCTTTCTTT. Protein sequence: CASSFSPLRTEAFF. Drawing the rest from reference TRBV7-8 and TRBJ1-1, the complete variable domain is GAGVSQSPRYKVAKRGQDVALRCDPISGHVSLFWYQQALGQGPEFLTYFQNEAQLDKSGLPSDRFFAERPEGSVSTLKIQRTQQEDSAVYLCASSFSPLRTEAFFGQGTRLTVV.

V and J are TRBV2 and TRBJ2-1; maybe TRBD2 (5 bases). This CDR3 contains 14 residues. The germline CDR1 and CDR2 sequences are SNHLY and FYNNEI. The V end was cut by 9 bases, the J end by 4 bases, with 16 bases between. The CDR3 reads CASTPGNYYNEQFF. The CDR3 nucleotides are TGTGCCAGTACCCCGGGAAACTATTACAATGAGCAGTTCTTC.

The rearrangement links TRBV5-1 to TRBJ2-3; tentative D call: TRBD2 (6 bases). Germline values: CDR1 SGHRS, CDR2 YFSETQ. The CDR3 loop spans 15 amino acids. Trimming took off 1 base at V and 4 bases at J, with 13 bases between the two ends. The CDR3 spells CASSLWGGVADTQYF. Written as DNA, the CDR3 is TGCGCCAGCAGCTTGTGGGGCGGGGTGGCAGATACGCAGTATTTT.

The chain employs TRBV28 and TRBJ1-2; TRBD1 aligns across 7 bases. Germline V gene lookup returns CDR1 MDHEN and CDR2 SYDVKM. This CDR3 comprises 15 residues. Trimming cost V 5 bases and J 2 bases; bases outside gene matches: 8. Written as DNA, the CDR3 is TGTGCCAGCAGTCTCTTGGGGACAGACAACTATGGCTACACCTTC. Its protein is CASSLLGTDNYGYTF.

The gene calls are TRBV5-1 and TRBJ1-2, with D uncertain. Germline V lookup: CDR1 SGHRS, CDR2 YFSETQ. V shed 6 bases and J shed 4 bases, with 19 bases lying between them. The CDR3 totals 15 residues. The CDR3 sequence: CASNSEPTTGYGYTF. CDR3 coding DNA: TGCGCCAGCAATTCGGAACCGACAACCGGCTATGGCTACACCTTC.

This chain uses TRBV4-3 with TRBJ2-3; 10 bases fit TRBD2. V was pared by 2 bases and J by 0 bases, with 5 bases of the junction left unmatched. The V gene's germline CDR1 is LGHNA and CDR2 YSLEER. The CDR3 is made up of 17 amino acids. CDR3 DNA: TGCGCCAGCAGCCAACTAGCGGGGGCGTCTAGCACAGATACGCAGTATTTT. Translated, it gives CASSQLAGASSTDTQYF.

Concerning this clone: This sample includes further DNA sequences coding for the same CDR3. V usage is TRBV9 and J usage is TRBJ1-1; unclear D gene. The V gene's germline CDR1 is SGDLS and CDR2 YYNGEE. V lost 0 bases to trimming and J lost 5 bases, with 11 bases between them. CDR3 size: 14 residues. CDR3 bases: TGTGCCAGCAGCGTAGGGGGAGGTGGGACTGAAGCTTTCTTT. Its translation: CASSVGGGGTEAFF.

V usage is TRBV9 and J usage is TRBJ1-3, with D uncertain. The germline gives CDR1 SGDLS, CDR2 YYNGEE. The CDR3 runs to 16 residues. V shed 4 bases and J shed 0 bases, with 14 bases lying between them. The CDR3 sequence: CASSPSRQASGNTIYF. The CDR3, as DNA: TGTGCCAGCAGCCCTAGCAGACAAGCCTCTGGAAACACCATATATTTT.

The rearrangement links TRBV10-3 to TRBJ2-1, with a tentative D call TRBD2 (6 bases). Germline V gene lookup returns CDR1 ENHRY and CDR2 SYGVKD. The CDR3 consists of 13 residues. Trimming pared 6 bases from V and 9 bases from J, leaving 15 bases between. This chain's CDR3 is CAISLLAVREQFF. CDR3 DNA: TGTGCCATCAGCCTACTAGCAGTCCGTGAGCAGTTCTTC.

The chain is built from TRBV15 and TRBJ2-2, with D perhaps TRBD1 (5 bases). The CDR3 totals 15 residues. Trimming took 0 bases from V and 0 from J, leaving 5 bases between them. Per the germline V gene, CDR1 is LNHNV and CDR2 is YYDKDF (reference sequence). CDR3 bases: TGTGCCACCAGCAGAGACAGGGCGAACACCGGGGAGCTGTTTTTT. Encoded protein: CATSRDRANTGELFF. Full variable domain (rest looked up from reference TRBV15 and TRBJ2-2): DAMVIQNPRYQVTQFGKPVTLSCSQTLNHNVMYWYQQKSSQAPKLLFHYYDKDFNNEADTPDNFQSRRPNTSFCFLDIRSPGLGDTAMYLCATSRDRANTGELFFGEGSRLTVL.

V is TRBV29-1 and J is TRBJ2-1, with D hard to call. Germline V CDR1 and CDR2: SQVTM, ANQGSEA. The CDR3 consists of 12 residues. V was trimmed by 0 bases and J by 6 bases, leaving 6 bases between them. The CDR3 DNA reads as TGCAGCGTTGAAGATGTGAGCAATGAGCAGTTCTTC. It codes for CSVEDVSNEQFF.

J is TRBJ2-1 and V is TRBV6-5; TRBD1 matches 7 bases. Germline CDR1 and CDR2: MNHEY and SVGAGI. This CDR3 region has 12 residues. Trimming took 6 bases from V and 12 from J; bases not matched to a gene: 8. CDR3 protein: CASRRGGERQFF. The CDR3 nucleotides are TGTGCCAGCAGACGAGGGGGCGAACGGCAGTTCTTC.

J is TRBJ2-3 and V is TRBV11-3; D gene ambiguous. This CDR3 is 13 amino acids long. The ends were cut back, 5 bases at V and 4 bases at J, with 10 bases in the middle. Germline CDR1 SGHNT, CDR2 YENEEA. The DNA for the CDR3 is TGTGCCAGCAGCCTGTTACGGGCAGATACGCAGTATTTT. This gives the protein CASSLLRADTQYF.

The chain couples TRBV2 to TRBJ1-4; TRBD1 matches at 9 bases. Germline CDR1 reads SNHLY; CDR2 reads FYNNEI. CDR3 length: 14 residues. V lost 3 bases, J lost 6 bases, and 2 bases stayed unmatched. The CDR3 nucleotides read TGTGCCAGCAGTGACTGGACAGGGGATGAAAAACTGTTTTTT. It translates to CASSDWTGDEKLFF.

The chain joins TRBV5-1 to TRBJ2-5, with TRBD1 as a possible D gene (6 bases). Matching the DNA end better, TRBJ2-7 makes the J call doubtful. The germline gives CDR1 SGHRS, CDR2 YFSETQ. The CDR3 is made up of 14 amino acids. CDR3: CASSNRDKTYEQYF. In DNA form, the CDR3 reads TGCGCCAGCAGCAACCGGGACAAGACCTACGAGCAGTACTTC.

The table lists this clone with a few counts. The V and J genes are TRBV15 and TRBJ1-2; no clear D gene. V lost 1 base to trimming and J lost 0 bases, with 9 bases between them. The CDR3 sequence is 15 residues long. Germline lookup yields CDR1 LNHNV and CDR2 YYDKDF (reference sequence). CDR3 nucleotides: TGTGCCACCAGCAGAGGCGGAGGTACTAACTATGGCTACACCTTC. As protein: CATSRGGGTNYGYTF.